Detailed here is one T cell receptor (beta chain). Preparation of the TCRbeta library was carried out with unique molecular identifiers. TCRdb reanalysed the PCR reads using MiXCR and keeps one entry per CDR3 protein. Found here are under 140,000 distinct CDR3 sequences, about a tenth of them singletons; the top ten hold 8%. The data derive from a study of T-cell reconstitution after alpha-beta-depleted transplantation in children. This CDR3 spans 15 amino acids. The ends lost 1 base at V and 0 bases at J; junction bases unmatched: 2. Per the germline V gene, CDR1 is LGHNA and CDR2 is YNFKEQ. The sequence derives from a human donor who donated a stem cell graft to a child with acute lymphoblastic leukemia. This sample comprised PBMCs from the stem cell graft donor, obtained from the stem cell graft. The chain has TRBV4-2 and TRBJ1-2; TRBD1 matches 7 bases. This CDR3 reads CASSQGGTANYGYTF. The CDR3 DNA follows: TGTGCCAGCAGCCAAGGCGGGACAGCTAACTATGGCTACACCTTC.